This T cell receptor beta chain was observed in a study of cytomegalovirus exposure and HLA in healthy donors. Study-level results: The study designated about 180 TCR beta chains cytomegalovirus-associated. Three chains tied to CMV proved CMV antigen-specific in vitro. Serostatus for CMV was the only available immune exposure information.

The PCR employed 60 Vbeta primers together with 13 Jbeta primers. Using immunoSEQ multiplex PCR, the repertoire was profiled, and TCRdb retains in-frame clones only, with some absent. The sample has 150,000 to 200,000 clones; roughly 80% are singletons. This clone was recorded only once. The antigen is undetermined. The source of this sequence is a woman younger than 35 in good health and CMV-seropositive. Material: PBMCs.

In DNA, the CDR3 is TGTGCCAGCAGCTTACCTTCGGGACAGGGGGCTGGGGCCAACGTCCTGACTTTC. This encodes CASSLPSGQGAGANVLTF. The V gene is TRBV7-9, the J gene TRBJ2-6, with 11 nucleotides matching TRBD1. CDR3 length: 18 residues. The germline CDR1 and CDR2 sequences are SEHNR and FQNEAQ (reference sequence). V trimming: 2 bases; J trimming: 2 bases; junction bases outside the gene matches: 5.